A single sample is the source of the 17 T cell receptor beta chains below, sequenced in a study of blood T cells in healthy people across ages (dated by TCRdb to the mid-2010s). Library construction relied on 5' RACE. Sequencing took place on an Illumina HiSeq 2500. A second roughly 7 to 11 cycle PCR used a sample-barcoded 5' primer and a J-beta primer mix. TCRdb passed the public sequencing reads through fastp at Q25 and MiXCR, retaining productive beta sequences. Each entry merges the rows of one CDR3 protein and shows their most common DNA and genes. In all, the sample holds 800,000 to 950,000 distinct CDR3 sequences, and around 36% of those were seen once. Approximately 13% of the sample belongs to the ten largest clones. The specimen sequenced was blood. The origin of the receptors is a man aged 18-30 years in good health.

There are many counts of this clonotype. The CDR3 DNA reads TGTGCCAGCAGTTACTCAGATAGCTCCTACAATGAGCAGTTCTTC. Translation: CASSYSDSSYNEQFF. The rearrangement joins TRBV6-5 to TRBJ2-1; D uncertain. CDR3 length: 15 residues. V was clipped by 0 bases and J by 0 bases, with 6 bases between them. Germline CDR1 reads MNHEY; CDR2 reads SVGAGI.

The V call is TRBV12-3 or TRBV12-4, the J call TRBJ1-2; TRBD1 matches 11 bases. The CDR3 contains 13 residues. V dropped 6 bases and J dropped 7; count of bases not matched to a gene: 4. The CDR3 reads CASSPDRGLGYTF. Here the CDR3 DNA reads TGTGCCAGCAGCCCGGACAGGGGGCTTGGCTACACCTTC.

This clonotype was counted between two and nine times. The V and J genes are TRBV11-2 and TRBJ2-7, with D possibly TRBD1 on 6 matching bases. Trimming left V 5 bases short and J 5 bases short, with 13 bases between. The CDR3 totals 13 residues. Germline CDR1 reads SGHAT; CDR2 reads FQNNGV. The CDR3 DNA follows: TGTGCCAGCAGCGTCAACAGGGCGGACGAGCAGTACTTC. The encoded protein is CASSVNRADEQYF.

This clonotype was seen ten or more times. This rearrangement joins TRBV20-1 to TRBJ2-3; D call uncertain. The CDR3 contains 13 residues. In germline, CDR1 is DFQATT, CDR2 SNEGSKA (reference sequence). Trimming pared 5 bases from V and 0 bases from J, leaving 9 bases between. CDR3: CSALRSSTDTQYF. For the CDR3, the DNA is TGCAGTGCTCTGCGTTCTAGCACAGATACGCAGTATTTT.

This clonotype was picked up a small number of times. The chain links TRBV30 to TRBJ1-2; D gene ambiguous. The germline V and J ends were trimmed by 0 bases and 8 bases, with 10 bases remaining between them. Looked up from germline, CDR1 is GTSNPN and CDR2 is SVGIG (reference sequence). This CDR3 comprises 12 residues. The CDR3 sequence: CAWSVGGRGYTF. The CDR3 nucleotides are TGTGCCTGGAGTGTGGGAGGCCGGGGCTACACCTTC.

In its sample, this clonotype was seen once. This chain connects TRBV20-1 to TRBJ2-7; 8 bases are shared with TRBD1. The CDR3 has 17 amino acids. The V gene end was trimmed by 1 base and the J gene end by 2 bases; junction bases not matched to a gene: 13. CDR1 and CDR2 from the germline V gene are DFQATT and SNEGSKA (reference sequence). The CDR3 DNA sequence: TGCAGTGCTAGAGGGAACCTCGGGACAGGCCTCCCCTACGAGCAGTACTTC. Its translation is CSARGNLGTGLPYEQYF.

The rearrangement links TRBV12-3 or TRBV12-4 to TRBJ2-5; 8 nucleotides agree with TRBD2. Trimming cost V 2 bases and J 5 bases; bases outside gene matches: 7. This CDR3 is 15 amino acids long. The CDR3 nucleotides are TGTGCCAGCAGTTTATGGGCTAGCGGGCCCGAGACCCAGTACTTC. This translates into CASSLWASGPETQYF.

Concerning this clonotype: A read error may explain this, as a much larger clone is one base away. The rearrangement uses TRBV20-1 and TRBJ2-1; a possible D gene is TRBD2 (5 bases). The CDR3 is 9 amino acids. V was cut by 6 bases and J by 10 bases, with 7 bases left in between. The V gene's germline CDR1 is DFQATT and CDR2 SNEGSKA (reference sequence). The CDR3 coding sequence is TGCAGTGCCGGGATGGAGCAGTTCTTC. It encodes CSAGMEQFF.

The chain links TRBV4-2 to TRBJ1-1, with D unresolved. The germline V and J ends were trimmed by 5 bases and 1 base, with 17 bases remaining between them. The CDR3 totals 16 residues. CDR1 and CDR2 from the germline V gene are LGHNA and YNFKEQ. The DNA for the CDR3 is TGTGCCAGCAGCATCCGCCTCCTGGCCCCGAACACTGAAGCTTTCTTT. Amino acid sequence: CASSIRLLAPNTEAFF.

This clonotype occurred a few times. The chain couples TRBV4-1 to TRBJ1-2; D gene ambiguous. Germline V CDR1 and CDR2: MGHRA, YSYEKL. CDR3 length equals 16 residues. Trimming left V 3 bases short and J 2 bases short, with 16 bases between. The CDR3 region has the DNA TGCGCCAGCAGCCACGCCCCTCAAGGGAGGAACTATGGCTACACCTTC. Translated: CASSHAPQGRNYGYTF.

This clonotype was seen repeatedly, ten times or more. The V and J genes are TRBV7-2 and TRBJ2-7; TRBD2 matches at 7 bases. Germline trimming cut 3 bases from V and 2 bases from J; bases unmatched to any gene: 4. Per germline, CDR1 SGHTA and CDR2 FQGNSA. The CDR3 spans 14 residues. The CDR3 is CASSFGRSPYEQYF. The DNA for the CDR3 is TGTGCCAGCAGCTTCGGGAGGAGTCCCTACGAGCAGTACTTC.

This clonotype came up a few times. The chain links TRBV6-2 or TRBV6-3 to TRBJ1-1, with 7 bases identical to TRBD1. J was trimmed by 4 bases and V by 5 bases; bases with no gene match: 7. This CDR3 has 14 amino acids. Germline V gene sequence: CDR1 MNHEY, CDR2 SVGEGT. The chain's CDR3 is CASSPDRVVTEAFF. The CDR3 DNA is TGTGCCAGCAGTCCCGACAGGGTGGTCACTGAAGCTTTCTTT.

This clonotype was seen only a few times. The chain employs TRBV25-1 and TRBJ1-2; D call uncertain. Germline V gene lookup returns CDR1 MGHDK and CDR2 SYGVNS. The length of the CDR3 is 11 residues. Trimming left V 2 bases short and J 7 bases short, with 5 bases between. The DNA for the CDR3 is TGTGCCAGCAGTGAACTCATTGGCTACACCTTC. It codes for CASSELIGYTF.

This clonotype has just a few counts. The chain recombines TRBV27 with TRBJ1-6, with 7 bases fitting TRBD1. The CDR3 has 16 residues. Germline V gene sequence: CDR1 MNHEY, CDR2 SMNVEV (reference sequence). V lost 5 bases, J lost 7 bases, and 11 bases stayed unmatched. CDR3 region: CASSTPTLTGNSPLHF. The CDR3 DNA reads TGTGCCAGCAGTACACCCACGTTGACAGGGAATTCACCCCTCCACTTT.

V usage is TRBV27 and J usage is TRBJ1-5, with no clear D. CDR1 and CDR2 from the germline V gene are MNHEY and SMNVEV (reference sequence). The CDR3 has 19 amino acids. The V end lost 5 bases, the J end lost 5 bases, and 28 bases lay between the germline ends. The CDR3 region is CASSHRTPIVLYHDQPQHF. The CDR3 bases are TGTGCCAGCAGTCACCGAACTCCGATAGTTCTCTACCACGATCAGCCCCAGCATTTT.

This clonotype was found a few times. This chain uses TRBV20-1 with TRBJ2-3, with 7 bases that match TRBD2. Germline values: CDR1 DFQATT, CDR2 SNEGSKA (reference sequence). The CDR3 runs to 16 residues. The ends lost 0 bases at V and 2 bases at J; junction bases unmatched: 8. The CDR3 here is CSAREAGTTHTDTQYF. Here the CDR3 DNA reads TGCAGTGCTAGAGAGGCCGGGACTACCCACACAGATACGCAGTATTTT.

This sequence joins TRBV20-1 and TRBJ2-3; perhaps TRBD1 as D (6 bases). V was pared by 4 bases and J by 2 bases, with 16 bases between. There are 15 residues in the CDR3. From germline, CDR1 is DFQATT and CDR2 SNEGSKA (reference sequence). CDR3 bases: TGCAGTGCTAACGACCCAGGGGACAACACAGATACGCAGTATTTT. This encodes CSANDPGDNTDTQYF.